This entry lists 20 T cell receptor beta chains sequenced from one sample in a study of OX40 agonist ivuxolimab in advanced cancers. Libraries were prepared by immunoSEQ multiplex PCR; TCRdb keeps only in-frame clonotypes and omits some of them. The sample includes about 77,000 clones, around 87% of them seen just once. Source: CD4+ or CD8+ T cells sorted from blood, taken in a trial of the OX40 agonist ivuxolimab. Source of these receptors: an adult with an advanced solid tumor such as melanoma, head and neck, liver or kidney cancer.

In DNA form, the CDR3 reads TGTGCCAGCAGTTACTCTTCCAATCAGCCCCAGCATTTT. It codes for CASSYSSNQPQHF. V is TRBV6-6 and J is TRBJ1-5; D is uncertain. Deletions cut 0 bases from V and 3 bases from J, with 3 bases between. Germline assignment: CDR1 MNHNY and CDR2 SVGAGI (reference sequence). There are 13 residues in the CDR3.

This chain joins TRBV30 and TRBJ2-5; no definite D call. V was shortened by 2 bases and J by 0 bases, with 7 bases between the two germline ends. This CDR3 contains 13 residues. The germline CDR1 and CDR2 sequences are GTSNPN and SVGIG (reference sequence). CDR3 nucleotide sequence: TGTGCCTGGAGTCCTCAGTACCAAGAGACCCAGTACTTC. This encodes CAWSPQYQETQYF.

This chain joins TRBV5-4 and TRBJ2-3; 7 nucleotides line up with TRBD2. The germline CDR1 and CDR2 sequences are SGHNT and YYREEE (reference sequence). V trimming: 0 bases; J trimming: 2 bases; junction bases outside the gene matches: 6. The CDR3 totals 16 residues. CDR3 region: CASSLDTGGFTDTQYF. CDR3 in DNA: TGTGCCAGCAGCTTGGATACCGGGGGGTTCACAGATACGCAGTATTTT. Together with reference TRBV5-4 and TRBJ2-3, the CDR3 gives the full variable domain: ETGVTQSPTHLIKTRGQQVTLRCSSQSGHNTVSWYQQALGQGPQFIFQYYREEENGRGNFPPRFSGLQFPNYSSELNVNALELDDSALYLCASSLDTGGFTDTQYFGPGTRLTVL.

The sample holds a few counts of this clone. The V and J genes are TRBV6-1 and TRBJ2-7; 7 bases line up with TRBD1. The CDR3 spans 14 residues. V lost 3 bases, J lost 5 bases, and 7 bases stayed unmatched. Germline V gives CDR1 MNHNS, CDR2 SASEGT. The CDR3 spells CASSDFRGIDEQYF. The CDR3 nucleotides are TGTGCCAGCAGTGATTTCAGGGGGATCGACGAGCAGTACTTC.

V gene TRBV11-3 combines with J gene TRBJ2-6; no clear D gene. CDR3 length: 12 residues. CDR1 is SGHNT and CDR2 is YENEEA in the germline V gene. V was trimmed by 6 bases and J by 4 bases, leaving 4 bases between them. The CDR3 DNA reads TGTGCCAGCAGACCCGGGGCCAACGTCCTGACTTTC. This encodes CASRPGANVLTF.

The chain couples TRBV27 to TRBJ2-7; perhaps TRBD2 as D (7 bases). With 3 bases removed from V and 5 bases from J, the gap between germline ends came to 14 bases. The CDR3 extends over 14 amino acids. From germline, CDR1 is MNHEY and CDR2 SMNVEV (reference sequence). The DNA for the CDR3 is TGTGCCAGCAGTTTTCAGGGGAGGGGTAACGAGCAGTACTTC. Translated, it gives CASSFQGRGNEQYF.

V gene TRBV6-5 combines with J gene TRBJ2-5, with D perhaps TRBD1 (6 bases). The J call is doubtful: the DNA matches TRBJ2-7 better. This CDR3 has 14 residues. Looked up from germline, CDR1 is MNHEY and CDR2 is SVGAGI. The chain's CDR3 is CASSSRDKANEQYF. CDR3 nucleotide sequence: TGTGCCAGCAGTTCCCGGGACAAGGCGAACGAGCAGTACTTC.

The chain employs TRBV7-2 and TRBJ2-3, with 14 bases lining up with TRBD2. The CDR3 runs 17 residues. Germline CDR1 reads SGHTA; CDR2 reads FQGNSA. V gave up 5 bases and J gave up 2 bases; unmatched junction bases: 6. The DNA for the CDR3 is TGTGCCAGCAGCCACGGACTAGCGGGGGGCCCCACAGATACGCAGTATTTT. Translated, it gives CASSHGLAGGPTDTQYF.

This chain joins TRBV7-2 and TRBJ2-2; 13 positions agree with TRBD2. The CDR3 is made up of 15 amino acids. V shed 6 bases, J shed 6 bases, and the junction held 4 bases outside the gene matches. Germline V gene sequence: CDR1 SGHTA, CDR2 FQGNSA. CDR3 sequence reads: CASRLGLAGAGELFF. The DNA of the CDR3 is TGTGCCAGCAGACTTGGACTAGCGGGAGCCGGGGAGCTGTTTTTT. The complete variable domain, with remaining parts taken from reference TRBV7-2 and TRBJ2-2, reads GAGVSQSPSNKVTEKGKDVELRCDPISGHTALYWYRQSLGQGLEFLIYFQGNSAPDKSGLPSDRFSAERTGGSVSTLTIQRTQQEDSAVYLCASRLGLAGAGELFFGEGSRLTVL.

This chain connects TRBV5-1 to TRBJ2-5; 10 bases line up with TRBD2. CDR1 is SGHRS, CDR2 YFSETQ, per germline. The CDR3 contains 15 residues. V lost 4 bases, J lost 4 bases, and 7 bases stayed unmatched. The CDR3 loop reads CASSISGGARETQYF. DNA of the CDR3: TGCGCCAGCAGCATAAGCGGGGGGGCACGAGAGACCCAGTACTTC.

The chain's CDR3 is CASSLAQRTGELFF. Written as DNA, the CDR3 is TGTGCCAGCAGCTTAGCGCAGAGGACCGGGGAGCTGTTTTTT. The genes are TRBV7-6 and TRBJ2-2; D call uncertain. The CDR3 contains 14 residues. Germline V gene lookup returns CDR1 SGHVS and CDR2 FNYEAQ. With 0 bases removed from V and 5 bases from J, the gap between germline ends came to 7 bases.

J is TRBJ2-7 and V is TRBV28; perhaps TRBD2 as D (6 bases). This CDR3 contains 15 residues. With 7 bases removed from V and 2 bases from J, the gap between germline ends came to 18 bases. Germline V lookup: CDR1 MDHEN, CDR2 SYDVKM. The CDR3 region has the DNA TGTGCCAGCACCCCCGGGACTTCTCGGGCCTACGAGCAGTACTTC. Protein: CASTPGTSRAYEQYF.

The genes are TRBV5-6 and TRBJ1-3; D is perhaps TRBD1 (5 bases). The ends were cut back, 7 bases at V and 2 bases at J, with 10 bases in the middle. This CDR3 has 13 residues. The germline V gene has CDR1 SGHDT and CDR2 YYEEEE. The CDR3 DNA follows: TGTGCCAGCCGGGGCAGAGCTGGAAACACCATATATTTT. Residues: CASRGRAGNTIYF.

This clone was detected a few times. This chain connects TRBV2 to TRBJ1-1; D gene unclear. The germline V gene has CDR1 SNHLY and CDR2 FYNNEI. V was clipped by 6 bases and J by 5 bases, with 16 bases between them. The CDR3 consists of 14 residues. CDR3 sequence: CASRESPRGTEAFF. CDR3 bases: TGTGCCAGCAGAGAGTCTCCCCGAGGGACTGAAGCTTTCTTT. Based on the CDR3 plus reference TRBV2 and TRBJ1-1, the full variable domain is EPEVTQTPSHQVTQMGQEVILRCVPISNHLYFYWYRQILGQKVEFLVSFYNNEISEKSEIFDDQFSVERPDGSNFTLKIRSTKLEDSAMYFCASRESPRGTEAFFGQGTRLTVV.

The rearrangement joins TRBV18 to TRBJ1-3; no reliable D call. This CDR3 is 13 amino acids long. Germline CDR1 is KGHSH and CDR2 is LQKENI. Deletions cut 2 bases from V and 8 bases from J, with 10 bases between. This CDR3 reads CASSPVSTDTIYF. CDR3 sequence (DNA): TGTGCCAGCTCACCAGTCTCGACGGACACCATATATTTT.

The CDR3 loop reads CASRSGGAYEQYF. CDR3 sequence (DNA): TGTGCCAGCAGGTCGGGGGGAGCCTACGAGCAGTACTTC. The rearrangement links TRBV28 to TRBJ2-7, with 7 bases matching TRBD2. This CDR3 is 13 amino acids long. Trimming cost V 6 bases and J 2 bases; bases outside gene matches: 4. Germline V lookup: CDR1 MDHEN, CDR2 SYDVKM.

A single count supports this clone. The chain couples TRBV14 to TRBJ2-5, with D possibly matching TRBD1 (6 bases). CDR1 SGHDN and CDR2 FVKESK come from the germline V gene. There are 14 residues in the CDR3. Trimming stripped 2 bases from V and 5 bases from J, with 12 bases between. CDR3 sequence: CASSQITGRETQYF. DNA for the CDR3: TGTGCCAGCAGCCAAATCACAGGGCGGGAGACCCAGTACTTC.

The chain joins TRBV7-6 to TRBJ1-2, with a possible D match to TRBD1 (5 bases). There are 14 residues in the CDR3. V shed 5 bases and J shed 8 bases, with 18 bases lying between them. In germline, CDR1 is SGHVS, CDR2 FNYEAQ. The DNA for the CDR3 is TGTGCCAGCAGCGTCCTGGGGGGGATGCGGGGCTACACCTTC. Its translation is CASSVLGGMRGYTF.

The rearrangement uses TRBV7-2 and TRBJ2-1; 10 nucleotides match TRBD1. Unmatched junction bases numbered 10, after V lost 1 base and J lost 7 bases. Per the germline V gene, CDR1 is SGHTA and CDR2 is FQGNSA. The CDR3 contains 17 residues. The CDR3 loop is CASSLGAERTGGNEQFF. The CDR3 DNA sequence: TGTGCCAGCAGCTTAGGTGCCGAGCGGACAGGGGGTAATGAGCAGTTCTTC.

This CDR3 is CASSDPLGANVLTF. CDR3 sequence (DNA): TGTGCCAGCAGTGACCCGCTCGGGGCCAACGTCCTGACTTTC. This sequence joins TRBV6-6 and TRBJ2-6, with D unclear. The CDR3 has 14 residues. V was clipped by 5 bases and J by 4 bases, with 9 bases between them. Per germline, CDR1 MNHNY and CDR2 SVGAGI (reference sequence).